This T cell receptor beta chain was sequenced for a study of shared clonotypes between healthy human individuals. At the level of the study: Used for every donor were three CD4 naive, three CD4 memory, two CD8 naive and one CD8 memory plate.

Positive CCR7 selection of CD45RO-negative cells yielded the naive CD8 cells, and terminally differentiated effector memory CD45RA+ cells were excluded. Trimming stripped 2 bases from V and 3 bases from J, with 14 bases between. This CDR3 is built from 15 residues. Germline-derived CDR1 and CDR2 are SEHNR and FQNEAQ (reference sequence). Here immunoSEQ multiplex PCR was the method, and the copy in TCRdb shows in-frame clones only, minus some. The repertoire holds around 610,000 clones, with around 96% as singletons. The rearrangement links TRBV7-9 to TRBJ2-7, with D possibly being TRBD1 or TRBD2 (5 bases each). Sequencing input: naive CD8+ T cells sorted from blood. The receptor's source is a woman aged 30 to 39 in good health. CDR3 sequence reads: CASSLRFGGNYEQYF. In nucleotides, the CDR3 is TGTGCCAGCAGCTTACGGTTTGGGGGAAACTACGAGCAGTACTTC.